Listed below are T cell receptor beta chains from one sample, sequenced in a study of OX40 agonist ivuxolimab in advanced cancers. Clones were read by immunoSEQ multiplex PCR, and TCRdb kept only the in-frame ones, dropping some. The sample lists some 19,000 clones, about four fifths occurring once. This specimen was CD4+ or CD8+ T cells sorted from blood, taken in a trial of the OX40 agonist ivuxolimab. These receptors were obtained from an adult with an advanced solid tumor such as melanoma, head and neck, liver or kidney cancer. Each CDR3 is given with its conserved first and last residue. Fields, in order: clone size, J gene, V gene, D gene, CDR3 DNA, CDR3 protein. A D gene is named only where the DNA matches it firmly. The size field is filled for only some rows; it gives once, few, many or a size class.

. TRBJ1-2 TRBV7-2 TRBD1 TGTGCCAGCAGCTTAGTACTTCACGGGACAGGCTCGGGCTACACCTTC CASSLVLHGTGSGYTF
. TRBJ1-2 TRBV10-3 . TGTGCCATCAGTGATACAGGGAGAAATGGCTACACCTTC CAISDTGRNGYTF
. TRBJ1-5 TRBV7-8 TRBD1 TGTGCCAGCAGCTTGGGCCTGGACAGGGATCAGCCCCAGCATTTT CASSLGLDRDQPQHF
. TRBJ2-1 TRBV11-2 TRBD2 TGTGCCAGCAGCCCCCTAGCTAGCGGGAGTTACAATGAGCAGTTCTTC CASSPLASGSYNEQFF
. TRBJ1-2 TRBV5-1 TRBD1 TGCGCCAGCAGCTTGGACTCCCCCGACAGGGGCGGCTACACCTTC CASSLDSPDRGGYTF
. TRBJ2-1 TRBV28 . TGTGCCAGCAGTTTAGTTGGCGACTACAATGAGCAGTTCTTC CASSLVGDYNEQFF
once TRBJ2-2 TRBV7-9 TRBD1 TGTGCCAGCAGCACGGGACAGAGCCACACCGGGGAGCTGTTTTTT CASSTGQSHTGELFF
. TRBJ2-5 TRBV2 . TGTGCCAGCAGAAGACAGGACTCGGGGACCCAGTACTTC CASRRQDSGTQYF
. TRBJ2-4 TRBV6-5 . TGTGCCAGCAGTGCCTTCCGAGCGGGCAAAAACATTCAGTACTTC CASSAFRAGKNIQYF
. TRBJ1-3 TRBV19 TRBD1 TGTGCCAGTAGTTTCCCCGGGACAGGGGGCTATGGAAACACCATATATTTT CASSFPGTGGYGNTIYF
. TRBJ1-3 TRBV28 . TGTGCCGGCGCAGGGAGCCCTGATGGAAACACCATATATTTT CAGAGSPDGNTIYF
. TRBJ2-2 TRBV7-3 TRBD1 TGTGCCAGCAGTCCAGGACAGGGGTTCACCGGGGAGCTGTTTTTT CASSPGQGFTGELFF
. TRBJ2-3 TRBV9 . TGTGCCAGCAGCGTAGAAGGGAGCACAGATACGCAGTATTTT CASSVEGSTDTQYF
. TRBJ2-5 TRBV19 . TGTGCCAGCCGAAGTGGGGGAGGAACAGAGACCCAGTACTTC CASRSGGGTETQYF
. TRBJ1-1 TRBV14 TRBD1 TGTGCCAGCAGCCATCCCGGGACAGGGACTGAAGCTTTCTTT CASSHPGTGTEAFF
. TRBJ2-3 TRBV6-1 TRBD2 TGTGCCAGCAGTCTAGCGGGAGAGGTAGATACGCAGTATTTT CASSLAGEVDTQYF
. TRBJ2-1 TRBV4-1 TRBD1 TGCGCCAGCAGCCAAGAACCGGACAGGGGGGCCGTTCAGCAGTTCTTC CASSQEPDRGAVQQFF